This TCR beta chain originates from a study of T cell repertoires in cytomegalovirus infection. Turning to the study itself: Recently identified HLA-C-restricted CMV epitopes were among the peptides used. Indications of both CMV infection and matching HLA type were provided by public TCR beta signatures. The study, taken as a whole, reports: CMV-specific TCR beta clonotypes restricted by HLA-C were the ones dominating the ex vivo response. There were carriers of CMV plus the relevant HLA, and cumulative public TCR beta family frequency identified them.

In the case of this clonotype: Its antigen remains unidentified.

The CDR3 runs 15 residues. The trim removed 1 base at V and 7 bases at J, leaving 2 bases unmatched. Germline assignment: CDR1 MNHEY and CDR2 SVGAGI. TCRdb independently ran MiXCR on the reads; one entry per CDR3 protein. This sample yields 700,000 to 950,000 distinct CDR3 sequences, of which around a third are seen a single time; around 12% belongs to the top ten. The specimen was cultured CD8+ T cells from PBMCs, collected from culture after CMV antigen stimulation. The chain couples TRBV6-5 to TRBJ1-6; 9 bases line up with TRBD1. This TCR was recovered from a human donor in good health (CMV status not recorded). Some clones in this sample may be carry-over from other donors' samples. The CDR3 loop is CASSYYRGHNSPLHF. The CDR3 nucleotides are TGTGCCAGCAGTTACTACAGGGGGCACAATTCACCCCTCCACTTT.